Listed below are T cell receptor beta chains from one sample, sequenced in a study of spatial heterogeneity in lung cancer. TCRdb itself ran the 5' RACE reads through MiXCR, one entry per CDR3 protein. The data show about 38,000 distinct CDR3 sequences, 5.8% seen once. This sample comprised PBMCs, obtained at surgery. The receptors come from a male donor with early-stage non-small cell lung cancer. CDR3s include the opening cysteine and the closing phenylalanine or tryptophan. The D gene is left open where the match is weak.

d_gene,len,v_gene,CDR3aa
-,16,TRBV12-3/TRBV12-4,CASRPWTAGGNQPQHF
-,15,TRBV20-1,CSARGSTGPHNEQFF
TRBD1,16,TRBV5-1,CASSPSDRGSNSPLHF
-,16,TRBV19,CASSIDPPDSNYGYTF
TRBD1,15,TRBV29-1,CSVKTGTGDADTQYF
-,13,TRBV3-1,CASSPSIGREAFF
TRBD1,15,TRBV27,CASSRQGLFPYEQYF
-,15,TRBV6-4,CASSEVGTLGYTQYF
-,16,TRBV30,CAWSWGARGPGNTIYF
-,14,TRBV14,CASSWAREATEAFF
-,15,TRBV6-1,CASTLLGASNQPQHF
-,15,TRBV20-1,CSASPTGMVNEKLFF
-,12,TRBV28,CATGPLSSGYTF
-,15,TRBV28,CASKGGLVNTGELFF
TRBD1,13,TRBV5-1,CASSTPGQSGYTF
-,17,TRBV9,CASSVEETVAGANVLTF
-,16,TRBV27,CASRLTGFLPNNEQFF
TRBD2,15,TRBV13,CASSGGTSRAGELFF
-,13,TRBV5-1,CASSLDVNQPQHF
-,15,TRBV5-4,CASSNGGGAGTEAFF
-,12,TRBV13,CASSLAAGRAFF
-,15,TRBV6-5,CASSYSRERADTQYF
-,12,TRBV18,CASSRVSSPLHF
TRBD1,17,TRBV18,CASSPRTGGHQIYGYTF
TRBD1,15,TRBV19,CASTDRGHSNQPQHF
TRBD1,14,TRBV10-3,CAISEFQGADEQYF
-,14,TRBV12-3/TRBV12-4,CASSYLAPSDEQFF
TRBD1,12,TRBV29-1,CSVQGNDYGYTF
TRBD2,19,TRBV28,CASSLLAGALSSSYNEQFF
-,11,TRBV28,CASSRFGEQYF
-,13,TRBV7-9,CASSLEGDTEAFF
-,14,TRBV12-3/TRBV12-4,CASSFDAANYGYTF
-,14,TRBV7-8,CASSLEKNNSPLHF
-,14,TRBV12-3/TRBV12-4,CASSLRLQGQPQHF
TRBD2,15,TRBV5-1,CASSPGLAGQETQYF
-,14,TRBV15,CATSRGVWSGGAFF
-,14,TRBV28,CASSSGSWNQPQHF
-,14,TRBV5-1,CASSLGQEGATQYF
-,13,TRBV27,CATHGEFPYGYTF
-,15,TRBV4-1,CASSQEGAGNQPQHF
-,14,TRBV11-3,CASSLDTGTDTQYF